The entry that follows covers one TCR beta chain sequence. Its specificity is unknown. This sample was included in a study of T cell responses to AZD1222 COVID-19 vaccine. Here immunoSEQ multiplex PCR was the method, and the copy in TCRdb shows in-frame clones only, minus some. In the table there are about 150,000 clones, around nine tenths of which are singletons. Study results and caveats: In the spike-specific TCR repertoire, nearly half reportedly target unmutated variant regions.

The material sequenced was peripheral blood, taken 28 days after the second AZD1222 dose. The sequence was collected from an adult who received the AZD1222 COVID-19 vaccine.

CDR3 residues: CASSLRGGDRETQYF. Here the CDR3 DNA reads TGTGCCAGCAGTTTGAGAGGGGGTGATAGAGAGACCCAGTACTTC. The V call is TRBV6-5, the J call TRBJ2-5; perhaps TRBD1 as D (6 bases). V dropped 4 bases and J dropped 4 bases, with 16 bases sitting between them. The CDR3 is made up of 15 amino acids. Germline CDR1 is MNHEY and CDR2 is SVGAGI.